This T cell receptor beta chain was recorded in a study of patients and donors after allogeneic stem cell transplantation. TCRdb re-called the RT-PCR reads through MiXCR, storing one row per CDR3 protein. The sample has about 960,000 distinct CDR3 sequences, roughly 18% seen once. Germline CDR1 reads MDHEN; CDR2 reads SYDVKM. CDR3 length: 15 residues. V lost 5 bases to trimming and J lost 4 bases; unmatched junction nucleotides: 5. This clonotype was counted a few times. This sequence was found in a human donor who was either an allogeneic HSCT recipient or a stem cell or donor lymphocyte infusion donor (not recorded which). It is not recorded whose cells these are; they may come from a transplant donor. The sequencing input was blood, either unsorted or a sorted T cell fraction (not recorded which). This sequence joins TRBV28 and TRBJ2-7; TRBD2 matches 13 bases. The CDR3: CASSGGTSGKYEQYF. CDR3 in DNA: TGTGCCAGCAGTGGGGGGACTAGCGGGAAATACGAGCAGTACTTC.